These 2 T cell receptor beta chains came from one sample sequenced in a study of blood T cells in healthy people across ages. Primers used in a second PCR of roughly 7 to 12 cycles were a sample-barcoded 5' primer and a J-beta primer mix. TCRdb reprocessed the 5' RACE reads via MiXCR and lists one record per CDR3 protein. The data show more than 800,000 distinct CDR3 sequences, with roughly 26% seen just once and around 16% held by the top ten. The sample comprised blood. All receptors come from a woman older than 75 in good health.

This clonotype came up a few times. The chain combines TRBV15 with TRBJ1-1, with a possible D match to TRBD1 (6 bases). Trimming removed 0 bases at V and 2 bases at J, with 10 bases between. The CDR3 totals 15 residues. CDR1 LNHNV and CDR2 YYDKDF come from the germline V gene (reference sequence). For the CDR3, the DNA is TGTGCCACCAGCAGAGATTCAGGGGCCAACACTGAAGCTTTCTTT. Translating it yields CATSRDSGANTEAFF.

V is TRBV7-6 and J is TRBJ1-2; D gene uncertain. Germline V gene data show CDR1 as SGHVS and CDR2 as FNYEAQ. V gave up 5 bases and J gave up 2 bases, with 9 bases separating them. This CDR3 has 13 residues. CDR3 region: CASSQDENYGYTF. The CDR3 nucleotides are TGTGCCAGCAGCCAGGATGAAAACTATGGCTACACCTTC.